Below, 26 T cell receptor beta chains from the same sample are listed, as sequenced in a study of blood T cell repertoires in COVID-19 (dated by TCRdb to about 2020). The library was produced with the immunoSEQ multiplex PCR assay. The table comes from immuneACCESS by way of TCRdb, which keeps in-frame sequences with V and J called. Part of the clones is missing from these tables; in studies checked, under half for an unresolved V gene and the rest for unknown reasons. The sample includes roughly 190,000 clones, with approximately 90% observed a single time. The ten biggest clones cover roughly 6% of the sample. Sequencing was performed on peripheral blood. These receptors were obtained from a man aged 40-49 years with active or convalescent COVID-19.

Notes on this clone: The sample holds other DNA sequences that translate to the same CDR3. The chain is built from TRBV6-1 and TRBJ1-2; weak D call: TRBD1 (6 bases). V was shortened by 1 base and J by 5 bases, with 8 bases between the two germline ends. The CDR3 length is 13 residues. Germline V gene sequence: CDR1 MNHNS, CDR2 SASEGT. The CDR3 is CASSEGRGYGYTF. The CDR3 coding sequence is TGTGCCAGCAGTGAAGGCAGGGGTTATGGCTACACCTTC.

The chain employs TRBV5-1 and TRBJ2-3; D perhaps matches TRBD2 (6 bases). V shed 6 bases and J shed 6 bases, with 20 bases lying between them. The CDR3 runs to 15 residues. Germline CDR1 is SGHRS and CDR2 is YFSETQ. CDR3 region: CASKSGGAKVDTQYF. In DNA form, the CDR3 reads TGCGCCAGCAAGAGTGGAGGGGCTAAGGTGGATACGCAGTATTTT.

The genes are TRBV29-1 and TRBJ2-3; the D gene is possibly TRBD2 (6 bases). This CDR3 has 14 amino acids. V was cut by 1 base and J by 6 bases, with 14 bases left in between. Germline V CDR1 and CDR2: SQVTM, ANQGSEA. As DNA, the CDR3 is TGCAGCGTTGAAGCGCTGCGGGGTGGGGATACGCAGTATTTT. This encodes CSVEALRGGDTQYF.

In DNA form, the CDR3 reads TGTGCCAGCAGCCGACAGGGGGTGTACACCTTC. Translation: CASSRQGVYTF. V usage is TRBV5-6 and J usage is TRBJ1-2, with 9 nucleotides matching TRBD1. Losses at the gene ends were 4 bases for V and 11 bases for J; bases not matched to a gene: 3. This CDR3 is built from 11 residues. CDR1 SGHDT and CDR2 YYEEEE come from the germline V gene.

The chain carries TRBV4-2 and TRBJ2-3, with 12 bases lining up with TRBD2. Trimming took 5 bases from V and 1 from J; bases not matched to a gene: 10. The CDR3 runs to 18 residues. The V gene's germline CDR1 is LGHNA and CDR2 YNFKEQ. In nucleotides, the CDR3 is TGTGCCAGCAGCGAGACCTGGACTAGCGGGGTCGGCACAGATACGCAGTATTTT. This encodes CASSETWTSGVGTDTQYF.

This clone was recorded only once. J is TRBJ2-4 and V is TRBV28; D remains unclear. CDR3 size: 11 residues. The germline CDR1 and CDR2 sequences are MDHEN and SYDVKM. Trimming pared 11 bases from V and 0 bases from J, leaving 5 bases between. CDR3: CASVAKNIQYF. DNA for the CDR3: TGTGCCTCGGTAGCCAAAAACATTCAGTACTTC.

The rearrangement uses TRBV19 and TRBJ1-6; unclear D gene. V lost 3 bases to trimming and J lost 7 bases, with 13 bases between them. This CDR3 spans 15 amino acids. CDR1 is LNHDA and CDR2 is SQIVND in the germline V gene (reference sequence). For the CDR3, the DNA is TGTGCCAGTAGTATTGGCGGCAGTCGGAATTCACCCCTCCACTTT. This codes for CASSIGGSRNSPLHF. Looking up the rest from reference TRBV19 and TRBJ1-6 gives the full variable domain: DGGITQSPKYLFRKEGQNVTLSCEQNLNHDAMYWYRQDPGQGLRLIYYSQIVNDFQKGDIAEGYSVSREKKESFPLTVTSAQKNPTAFYLCASSIGGSRNSPLHFGNGTRLTVT.

This chain connects TRBV11-3 to TRBJ2-6; TRBD1 agrees at 7 bases. Germline V gene data show CDR1 as SGHNT and CDR2 as YENEEA. CDR3 length: 16 residues. Trimming cost V 5 bases and J 2 bases; bases outside gene matches: 6. The CDR3 loop reads CASSEPDRAGANVLTF. The CDR3 nucleotides read TGTGCCAGCAGCGAGCCCGACAGGGCTGGGGCCAACGTCCTGACTTTC.

The chain recombines TRBV5-5 with TRBJ1-1; 7 positions agree with TRBD1. CDR3 length: 13 amino acids. The V segment lost 4 bases and the J segment 4 bases; nucleotides outside the gene matches: 4. CDR1 is SGHKS and CDR2 is YYEKEE in the germline V gene (reference sequence). DNA for the CDR3: TGTGCCAGCAGCCGAGACAGGGCCACTGAAGCTTTCTTT. Its translation is CASSRDRATEAFF.

The rearrangement uses TRBV12-3 or TRBV12-4 and TRBJ1-5; D unclear. CDR3 length equals 13 residues. The V gene lost 5 bases and the J gene lost 6 bases, with 11 bases spanning the gap. CDR3 nucleotides: TGTGCCAGCAGTCCCGGTCAGGCTCAGCCCCAGCATTTT. It translates to CASSPGQAQPQHF.

The V call is TRBV2, the J call TRBJ1-5, with D possibly matching TRBD1 (6 bases). From germline, CDR1 is SNHLY and CDR2 FYNNEI. V lost 0 bases to trimming and J lost 4 bases, with 10 bases between them. The CDR3 has 15 amino acids. In DNA form, the CDR3 reads TGTGCCAGCAGTGAAGCGCGGGGGGCGAATCAGCCCCAGCATTTT. It yields the protein CASSEARGANQPQHF.

The CDR3 sequence: CASSSPSVNQETQYF. CDR3 coding DNA: TGTGCCAGCAGTTCCCCCTCGGTAAACCAAGAGACCCAGTACTTC. The chain recombines TRBV28 with TRBJ2-5; no reliable D call. Germline assignment: CDR1 MDHEN and CDR2 SYDVKM. V lost 4 bases and J 0 bases, leaving 12 bases between the germline ends. This CDR3 is 15 amino acids long.

A single count supports this clone. The chain links TRBV11-3 to TRBJ1-4; maybe TRBD1 (5 bases). This CDR3 region has 14 residues. Germline values: CDR1 SGHNT, CDR2 YENEEA. Deletions cut 5 bases from V and 6 bases from J, with 13 bases between. The DNA of the CDR3 is TGTGCCAGCAGCCAGGGACGGGGGGATGAAAAACTGTTTTTT. Its translation: CASSQGRGDEKLFF.

V and J are TRBV12-3 or TRBV12-4 and TRBJ2-5; D is unclear. Deletions cut 5 bases from V and 1 base from J, with 8 bases between. This CDR3 region has 13 residues. CDR3 sequence reads: CASSPGIQETQYF. In DNA form, the CDR3 reads TGTGCCAGCAGTCCAGGAATCCAAGAGACCCAGTACTTC.

The chain has TRBV30 and TRBJ2-7; 12 nucleotides line up with TRBD2. Germline assignment: CDR1 GTSNPN and CDR2 SVGIG (reference sequence). CDR3 length: 14 amino acids. The J segment lost 7 bases and the V segment lost 8 bases, leaving 12 bases of the junction unmatched. CDR3 sequence: CAGIRLAGVGEQYF. DNA of the CDR3: TGTGCCGGGATCCGACTAGCGGGAGTTGGAGAGCAGTACTTC. Drawing the rest from reference TRBV30 and TRBJ2-7, the complete variable domain is SQTIHQWPATLVQPVGSPLSLECTVEGTSNPNLYWYRQAAGRGLQLLFYSVGIGQISSEVPQNLSASRPQDRQFILSSKKLLLSDSGFYLCAGIRLAGVGEQYFGPGTRLTVT.

V is TRBV13 and J is TRBJ2-7, with TRBD2 matching over 7 bases. Germline V CDR1 and CDR2: PRHDT, FYEKMQ (reference sequence). The CDR3 extends over 14 amino acids. V trimming: 5 bases; J trimming: 0 bases; junction bases outside the gene matches: 4. The CDR3 coding sequence is TGTGCCAGCAGCCCCCGCGGGGGCTCCTACGAGCAGTACTTC. Translation gives CASSPRGGSYEQYF.

V usage is TRBV3-1 (or the pseudogene TRBV3-2) and J usage is TRBJ1-1, with D uncertain. V gave up 4 bases and J gave up 4 bases, with 16 bases separating them. The CDR3 totals 15 residues. Germline V gene sequence: CDR1 LGHDT, CDR2 YNNKEL (reference sequence). As DNA, the CDR3 is TGTGCCAGCAGCCCAATCAAGGTGACAAGCACTGAAGCTTTCTTT. Protein product: CASSPIKVTSTEAFF.

This chain uses TRBV6-5 with TRBJ1-1; D gene unclear. The CDR3 spans 13 residues. In germline, CDR1 is MNHEY, CDR2 SVGAGI. V lost 3 bases to trimming and J lost 3 bases, with 8 bases between them. The CDR3 here is CASSYVIDTEAFF. The CDR3 nucleotides read TGTGCCAGCAGTTATGTTATTGACACTGAAGCTTTCTTT.

This clone was counted a few times. The chain uses TRBV19 and TRBJ1-5; weak D call: TRBD1 (5 bases). The CDR3 consists of 14 residues. V was cut by 6 bases and J by 3 bases, with 12 bases left in between. Germline lookup yields CDR1 LNHDA and CDR2 SQIVND (reference sequence). The CDR3 protein is CASSGDSYNQPQHF. CDR3 nucleotide sequence: TGTGCCAGTAGCGGTGACAGCTACAATCAGCCCCAGCATTTT. The full variable domain, rest sourced from reference TRBV19 and TRBJ1-5, is DGGITQSPKYLFRKEGQNVTLSCEQNLNHDAMYWYRQDPGQGLRLIYYSQIVNDFQKGDIAEGYSVSREKKESFPLTVTSAQKNPTAFYLCASSGDSYNQPQHFGDGTRLSIL.

V is TRBV5-5 and J is TRBJ2-1, with 9 bases lining up with TRBD1. The CDR3 consists of 14 residues. With V trimmed by 2 bases and J by 6 bases, 3 bases remained unmatched. In germline, CDR1 is SGHKS, CDR2 YYEKEE (reference sequence). The CDR3 bases are TGTGCCAGCAGCTTCGGGACAGGGTTCAATGAGCAGTTCTTC. As protein: CASSFGTGFNEQFF.

This rearrangement joins TRBV4-1 to TRBJ1-3; D is undetermined. From germline, CDR1 is MGHRA and CDR2 YSYEKL. This CDR3 region has 15 residues. V lost 0 bases and J lost 0, with 6 bases in between. CDR3 region: CASSQDGYSGNTIYF. DNA for the CDR3: TGCGCCAGCAGCCAAGACGGGTACTCTGGAAACACCATATATTTT.

J is TRBJ2-3 and V is TRBV28; 12 bases align to TRBD2. Germline V lookup: CDR1 MDHEN, CDR2 SYDVKM. After removal of 6 bases from V and 4 bases from J, the junction contained 2 bases not matched to a gene. This CDR3 comprises 14 residues. The CDR3 coding sequence is TGTGCCAGCAGCCTAGCGGGAGGGGCAGATACGCAGTATTTT. It encodes CASSLAGGADTQYF.

This chain links TRBV5-8 with TRBJ1-1; a possible D gene is TRBD1 (5 bases). Germline-derived CDR1 and CDR2 are SGHTS and YDEGEE. CDR3 length: 15 residues. The V end was cut by 2 bases, the J end by 2 bases, with 13 bases between. The CDR3 is CASSFGDRSNTEAFF. In DNA, the CDR3 is TGTGCCAGCAGCTTTGGAGACAGATCAAACACTGAAGCTTTCTTT. Combining the CDR3 with reference TRBV5-8 and TRBJ1-1 gives the whole variable domain EAGVTQSPTHLIKTRGQQATLRCSPISGHTSVYWYQQALGLGLQFLLWYDEGEERNRGNFPPRFSGRQFPNYSSELNVNALELEDSALYLCASSFGDRSNTEAFFGQGTRLTVV.

In this sample, this clone turned up once. The junction departs from the called germline gene at one end, perhaps through a read error. The V gene is TRBV19, the J gene TRBJ2-1, with TRBD1 matching over 7 bases. Looked up from germline, CDR1 is LNHDA and CDR2 is SQIVND (reference sequence). This CDR3 region has 12 residues. The DNA of the CDR3 is TGTGCCAGTAGTATAGAAACAGGGGAGCGGTTCTTC. The encoded protein is CASSIETGERFF.

The V call is TRBV19, the J call TRBJ2-1, with TRBD2 matching over 11 bases. The CDR3 totals 18 residues. Germline assignment: CDR1 LNHDA and CDR2 SQIVND (reference sequence). The V and J ends lost 5 bases and 4 bases, in that order; junction bases with no gene match: 13. CDR3 DNA: TGTGCCAGTAGTCCGCGAAGGGAACTAGCGGGAGTATACAATGAGCAGTTCTTC. It translates to CASSPRRELAGVYNEQFF.

This chain links TRBV28 with TRBJ2-4; 7 nucleotides line up with TRBD1. The V gene's germline CDR1 is MDHEN and CDR2 SYDVKM. The V gene end was trimmed by 7 bases and the J gene end by 4 bases; junction bases not matched to a gene: 7. The CDR3 has 14 amino acids. CDR3 sequence (DNA): TGTGCCAGCATGGGACAGATAAAAAAAAACATTCAGTACTTC. Encoded protein: CASMGQIKKNIQYF.